This T cell receptor (beta chain) was retrieved from a study of regulatory T cells in long-lasting Graves disease. Construction of the TCR beta libraries employed iRepertoire HTBI primers in conjunction with Arm-PCR of CDR3 regions. TCRdb passed the multiplex PCR reads through MiXCR, listing each CDR3 protein once. Seen here are under 450,000 distinct CDR3 sequences, around 15% observed once, and the top ten hold 20% to 25%. The CDR3 extends over 16 amino acids. In germline, CDR1 is SGHVS, CDR2 FQNEAQ. After removal of 5 bases from V and 3 bases from J, the junction contained 7 bases not matched to a gene. Sample time point: newly diagnosed GD, antithyroid drugs for less than 3 months. With RNA extracted from PBMCs as input, the TCR library was made. These same records also appear under a second study, on T cells in Graves' hyperthyroidism and ophthalmopathy.

The gene calls are TRBV7-8 and TRBJ1-4; 9 nucleotides match TRBD1. The source was peripheral blood mononuclear cells (PBMCs), collected at new diagnosis, from a patient treated with antithyroid drugs. The clonotype was recovered from a woman between 18 and 29 years old with Graves disease. The chain's CDR3 is CASSMGQGLSNEKLFF. CDR3 DNA sequence: TGTGCCAGCAGCATGGGACAGGGTCTTTCTAATGAAAAACTGTTTTTT.